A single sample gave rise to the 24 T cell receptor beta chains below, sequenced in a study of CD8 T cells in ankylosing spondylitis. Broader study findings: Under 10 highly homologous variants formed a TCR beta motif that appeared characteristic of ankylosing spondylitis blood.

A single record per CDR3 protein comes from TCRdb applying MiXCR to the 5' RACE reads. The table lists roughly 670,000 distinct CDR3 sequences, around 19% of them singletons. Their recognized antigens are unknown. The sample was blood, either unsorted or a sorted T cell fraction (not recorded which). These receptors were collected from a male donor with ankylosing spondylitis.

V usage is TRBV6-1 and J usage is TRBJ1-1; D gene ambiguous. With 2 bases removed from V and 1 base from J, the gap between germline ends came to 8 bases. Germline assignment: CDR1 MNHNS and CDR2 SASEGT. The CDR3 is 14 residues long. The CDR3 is CASSERAENTEAFF. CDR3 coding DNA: TGTGCCAGCAGTGAAAGGGCAGAGAACACTGAAGCTTTCTTT.

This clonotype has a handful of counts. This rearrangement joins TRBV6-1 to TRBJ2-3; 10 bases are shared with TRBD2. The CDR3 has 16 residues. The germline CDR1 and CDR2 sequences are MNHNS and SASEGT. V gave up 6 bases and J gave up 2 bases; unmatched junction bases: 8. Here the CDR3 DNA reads TGTGCCAGCAGACCGAGACTAGCGGGCTACACAGATACGCAGTATTTT. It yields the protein CASRPRLAGYTDTQYF.

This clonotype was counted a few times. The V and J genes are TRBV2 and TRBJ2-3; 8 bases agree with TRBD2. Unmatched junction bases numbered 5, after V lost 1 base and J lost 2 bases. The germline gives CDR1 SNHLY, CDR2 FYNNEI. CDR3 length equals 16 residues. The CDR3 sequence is CASSEGRGVLTDTQYF. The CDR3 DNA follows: TGTGCCAGCAGTGAAGGGCGGGGGGTCCTCACAGATACGCAGTATTTT.

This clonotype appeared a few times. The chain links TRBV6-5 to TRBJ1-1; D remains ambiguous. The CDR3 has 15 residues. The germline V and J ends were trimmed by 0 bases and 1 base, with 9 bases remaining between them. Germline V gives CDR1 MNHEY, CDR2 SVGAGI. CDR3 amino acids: CASSYSGSQNTEAFF. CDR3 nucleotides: TGTGCCAGCAGTTACTCGGGTTCACAGAACACTGAAGCTTTCTTT.

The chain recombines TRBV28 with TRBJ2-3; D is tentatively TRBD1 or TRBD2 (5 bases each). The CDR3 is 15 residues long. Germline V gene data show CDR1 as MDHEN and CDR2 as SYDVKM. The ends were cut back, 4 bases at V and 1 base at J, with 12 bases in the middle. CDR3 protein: CASSSGTLGTDTQYF. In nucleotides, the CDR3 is TGTGCCAGCAGTTCCGGGACCCTGGGCACAGATACGCAGTATTTT.

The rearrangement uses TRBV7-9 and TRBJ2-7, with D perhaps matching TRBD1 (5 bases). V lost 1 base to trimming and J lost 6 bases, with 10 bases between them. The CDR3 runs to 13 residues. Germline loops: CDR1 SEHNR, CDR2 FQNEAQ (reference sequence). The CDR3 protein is CASSLGPGPEQYF. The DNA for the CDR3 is TGTGCCAGCAGCTTAGGACCAGGGCCCGAGCAGTACTTC.

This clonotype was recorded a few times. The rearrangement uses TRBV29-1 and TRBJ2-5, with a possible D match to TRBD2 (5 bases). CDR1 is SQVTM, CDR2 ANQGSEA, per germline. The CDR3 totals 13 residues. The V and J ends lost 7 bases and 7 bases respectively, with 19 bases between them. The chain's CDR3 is CSALLSLRGTQYF. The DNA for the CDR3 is TGCAGCGCTCTCCTCTCTCTACGGGGGACCCAGTACTTC. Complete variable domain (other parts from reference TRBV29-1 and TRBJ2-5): SAVISQKPSRDICQRGTSLTIQCQVDSQVTMMFWYRQQPGQSLTLIATANQGSEATYESGFVIDKFPISRPNLTFSTLTVSNMSPEDSSIYLCSALLSLRGTQYFGPGTRLLVL.

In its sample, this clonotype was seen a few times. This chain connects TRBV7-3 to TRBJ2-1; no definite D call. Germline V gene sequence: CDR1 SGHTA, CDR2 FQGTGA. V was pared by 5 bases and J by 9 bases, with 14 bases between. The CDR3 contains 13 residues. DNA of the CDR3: TGTGCCAGCAGCCCAACCCTCGTGGGTGAGCAGTTCTTC. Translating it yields CASSPTLVGEQFF.

The CDR3 nucleotides read TGTGCCAGCCCCTTAGGGGAAAGGGGGCTTAGATGTCGTGCAGATACGCAGTATTTT. It translates to CASPLGERGLRCRADTQYF. The V and J genes are TRBV21-1 and TRBJ2-3; the tabulated D call, TRBD1, remains unverified against the DNA. TRBV21-1 corresponds to a pseudogene. This CDR3 has 19 amino acids.

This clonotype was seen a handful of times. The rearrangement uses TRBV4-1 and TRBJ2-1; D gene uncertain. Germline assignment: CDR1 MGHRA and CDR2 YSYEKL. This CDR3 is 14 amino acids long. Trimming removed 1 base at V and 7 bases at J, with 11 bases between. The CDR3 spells CASSQAASGNEQFF. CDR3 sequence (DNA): TGCGCCAGCAGCCAAGCGGCCAGTGGGAATGAGCAGTTCTTC.

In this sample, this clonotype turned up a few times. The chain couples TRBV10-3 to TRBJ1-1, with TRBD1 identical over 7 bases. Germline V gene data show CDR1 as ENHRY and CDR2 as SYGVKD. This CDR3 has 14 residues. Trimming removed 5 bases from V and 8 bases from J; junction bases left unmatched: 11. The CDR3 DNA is TGTGCCATCAGTCCTCAGGGGGTAACCCCCGAAGCTTTCTTT. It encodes CAISPQGVTPEAFF.

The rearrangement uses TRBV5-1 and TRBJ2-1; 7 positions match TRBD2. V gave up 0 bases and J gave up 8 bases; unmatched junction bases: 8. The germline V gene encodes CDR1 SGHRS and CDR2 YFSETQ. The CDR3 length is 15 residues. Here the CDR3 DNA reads TGCGCCAGCAGCTTGGCCAGCGGGACTGGCTATGAGCAGTTCTTC. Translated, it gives CASSLASGTGYEQFF.

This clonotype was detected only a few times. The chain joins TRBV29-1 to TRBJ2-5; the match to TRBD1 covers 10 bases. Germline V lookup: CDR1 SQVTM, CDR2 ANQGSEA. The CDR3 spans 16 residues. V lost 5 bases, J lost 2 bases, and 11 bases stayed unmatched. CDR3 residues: CSVYGTGVGSQETQYF. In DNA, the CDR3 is TGCAGCGTTTACGGGACAGGGGTCGGTTCACAAGAGACCCAGTACTTC.

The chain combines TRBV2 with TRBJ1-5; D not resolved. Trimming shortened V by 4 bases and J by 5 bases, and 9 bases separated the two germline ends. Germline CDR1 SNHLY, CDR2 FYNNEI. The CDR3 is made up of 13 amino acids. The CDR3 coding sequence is TGTGCCAGCAGTGGGACCGTCGATCAGCCCCAGCATTTT. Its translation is CASSGTVDQPQHF.

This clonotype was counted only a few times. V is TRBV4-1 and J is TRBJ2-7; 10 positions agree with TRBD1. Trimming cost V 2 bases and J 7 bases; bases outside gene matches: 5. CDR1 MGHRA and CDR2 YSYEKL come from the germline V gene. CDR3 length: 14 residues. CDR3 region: CASSQPDRGIEQYF. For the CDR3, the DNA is TGCGCCAGCAGCCAACCGGACAGGGGGATTGAGCAGTACTTC.

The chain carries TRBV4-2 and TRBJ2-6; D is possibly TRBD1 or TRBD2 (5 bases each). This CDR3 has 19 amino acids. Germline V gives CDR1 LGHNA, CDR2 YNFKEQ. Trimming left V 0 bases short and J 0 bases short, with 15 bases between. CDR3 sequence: CASSQEGVLGPSGANVLTF. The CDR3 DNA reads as TGTGCCAGCAGCCAAGAGGGGGTGTTGGGACCCTCTGGGGCCAACGTCCTGACTTTC.

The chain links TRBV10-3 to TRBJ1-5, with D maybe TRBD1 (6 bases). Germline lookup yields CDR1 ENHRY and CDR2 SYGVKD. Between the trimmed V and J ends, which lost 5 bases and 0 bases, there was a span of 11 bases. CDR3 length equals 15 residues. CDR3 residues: CAISTGTLSNQPQHF. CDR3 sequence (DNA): TGTGCCATCAGTACCGGGACACTTAGCAATCAGCCCCAGCATTTT.

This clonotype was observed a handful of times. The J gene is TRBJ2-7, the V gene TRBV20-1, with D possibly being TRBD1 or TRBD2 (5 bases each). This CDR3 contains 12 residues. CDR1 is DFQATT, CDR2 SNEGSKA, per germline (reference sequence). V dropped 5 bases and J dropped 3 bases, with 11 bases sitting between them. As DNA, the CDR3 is TGCAGTGCTGAGGGGAGTTTCTACGAGCAGTACTTC. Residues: CSAEGSFYEQYF.

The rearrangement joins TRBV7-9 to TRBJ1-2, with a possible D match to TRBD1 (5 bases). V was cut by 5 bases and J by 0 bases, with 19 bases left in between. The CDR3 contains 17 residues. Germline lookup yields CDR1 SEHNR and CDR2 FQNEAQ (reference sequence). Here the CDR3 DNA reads TGTGCCAGCAGCACTGGACTGACGACAGTTCCTAACTATGGCTACACCTTC. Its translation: CASSTGLTTVPNYGYTF.

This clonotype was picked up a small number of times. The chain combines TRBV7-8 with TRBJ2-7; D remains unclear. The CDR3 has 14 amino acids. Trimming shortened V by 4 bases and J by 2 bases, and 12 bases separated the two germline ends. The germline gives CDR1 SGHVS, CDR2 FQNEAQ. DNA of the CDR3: TGTGCCAGCAGCTGGAGTGACCCCGCCTACGAGCAGTACTTC. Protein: CASSWSDPAYEQYF.

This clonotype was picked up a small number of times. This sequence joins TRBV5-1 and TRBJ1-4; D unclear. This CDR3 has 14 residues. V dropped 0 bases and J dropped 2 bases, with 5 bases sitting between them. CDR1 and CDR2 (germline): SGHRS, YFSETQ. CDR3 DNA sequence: TGCGCCAGCAGCTTGGTCGGGACTAATGAAAAACTGTTTTTT. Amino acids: CASSLVGTNEKLFF. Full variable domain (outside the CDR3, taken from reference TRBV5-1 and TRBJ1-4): KAGVTQTPRYLIKTRGQQVTLSCSPISGHRSVSWYQQTPGQGLQFLFEYFSETQRNKGNFPGRFSGRQFSNSRSEMNVSTLELGDSALYLCASSLVGTNEKLFFGSGTQLSVL.

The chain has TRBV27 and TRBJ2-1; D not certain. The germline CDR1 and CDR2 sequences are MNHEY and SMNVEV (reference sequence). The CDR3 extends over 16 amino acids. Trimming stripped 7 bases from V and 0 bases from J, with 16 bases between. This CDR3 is CASTPVAPSSYNEQFF. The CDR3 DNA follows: TGTGCCAGCACCCCAGTCGCTCCTAGCTCCTACAATGAGCAGTTCTTC.

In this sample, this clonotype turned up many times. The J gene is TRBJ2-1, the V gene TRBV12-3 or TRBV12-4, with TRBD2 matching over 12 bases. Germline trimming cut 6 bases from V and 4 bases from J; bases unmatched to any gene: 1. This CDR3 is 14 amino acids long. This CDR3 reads CASRTSGSYNEQFF. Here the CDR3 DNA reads TGTGCCAGCAGGACTAGCGGGAGTTACAATGAGCAGTTCTTC.

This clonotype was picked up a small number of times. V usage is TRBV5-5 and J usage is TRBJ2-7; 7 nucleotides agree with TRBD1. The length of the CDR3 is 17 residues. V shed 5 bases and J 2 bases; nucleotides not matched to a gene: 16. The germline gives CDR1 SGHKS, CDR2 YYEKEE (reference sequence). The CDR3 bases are TGTGCCAGCAGTCGCGGCCCGGACAGGAACGACCCCTACGAGCAGTACTTC. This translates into CASSRGPDRNDPYEQYF.